This record concerns one T cell receptor (beta chain) sequence. Its specificity is not known. This sample stems from a study of CD8+CD57+ T cells in acquired aplastic anemia. Across the study: Quantities of DNA derived from sorted CD4+ and CD8+ cells averaged approximately 3 ug. The study, taken as a whole, reports: Approximately 30 was the count of CD8+ CDR3 sequences that patients shared with controls. Statistical testing detected no significant gap in CD8+ Simpson's diversity between patients and controls.

Both TCR beta VDJ combination and CDR3 sequence profiling were carried out. Genomic DNA was the template for this profiling. TCRdb re-analysed the reads in MiXCR, keeping a single row per CDR3 protein. The repertoire includes some 82,000 distinct CDR3 sequences, more than 40% of them detected once, and 60% to 75% sits in the top ten. The CDR3 is 16 residues long. After removal of 6 bases from V and 4 bases from J, the junction contained 9 bases not matched to a gene. CDR1 is MGHDK, CDR2 SYGVNS, per germline. Sequencing was carried out using sorted CD4+, CD8+, or CD8+CD57+ T cells (not recorded which) from PBMCs. The sequence was collected from a human donor in good health, serving as a control. The chain couples TRBV25-1 to TRBJ2-1; 10 nucleotides align to TRBD2. The CDR3 coding sequence is TGTGCCAGCAGCCCACTAACTAGCGGGGCGTACAATGAGCAGTTCTTC. This encodes CASSPLTSGAYNEQFF. The whole variable domain, filled in from reference TRBV25-1 and TRBJ2-1, reads EADIYQTPRYLVIGTGKKITLECSQTMGHDKMYWYQQDPGMELHLIHYSYGVNSTEKGDLSSESTVSRIRTEHFPLTLESARPSHTSQYLCASSPLTSGAYNEQFFGPGTRLTVL.